The 23 T cell receptor beta chains listed next were all sequenced from one sample in a study of CD8+ T cells in alopecia areata. After isolation, RNA underwent reverse transcription to generate cDNA as the sequencing template. The method was immunoSEQ multiplex PCR; TCRdb's version includes in-frame clones alone and lacks a portion of them. The data show 150,000 to 200,000 clones, 60% seen once. Treatment in this sample: oral pan-JAK inhibitor, 5-10 mg twice daily. Sequencing used CD4+ T cells sorted from blood, obtained at week 24, from a patient treated with tofacitinib. These receptors all come from a human donor with alopecia areata.

This chain links TRBV30 with TRBJ1-6; D ambiguous. With 1 base removed from V and 10 bases from J, the gap between germline ends came to 11 bases. Germline assignment: CDR1 GTSNPN and CDR2 SVGIG (reference sequence). The CDR3 has 13 residues. DNA for the CDR3: TGTGCCTGGAGTGGAAGCCAAGCATCACCCCTCCACTTT. This gives the protein CAWSGSQASPLHF.

The chain couples TRBV29-1 to TRBJ1-1, with D tentatively TRBD1 (5 bases). V was clipped by 6 bases and J by 1 base, with 15 bases between them. The CDR3 has 14 residues. The germline gives CDR1 SQVTM, CDR2 ANQGSEA. The CDR3 spells CSVTGLKKNTEAFF. DNA of the CDR3: TGCAGCGTCACGGGACTGAAGAAGAACACTGAAGCTTTCTTT.

This chain connects TRBV11-2 to TRBJ2-7, with D perhaps matching TRBD2 (5 bases). This CDR3 has 14 amino acids. Per the germline V gene, CDR1 is SGHAT and CDR2 is FQNNGV. V shed 6 bases and J shed 2 bases, with 14 bases lying between them. DNA of the CDR3: TGTGCCAGCAGTTCCGACGGGGTCACCTACGAGCAGTACTTC. Translating it yields CASSSDGVTYEQYF.

The rearrangement links TRBV5-6 to TRBJ2-1; TRBD2 aligns across 11 bases. Looked up from germline, CDR1 is SGHDT and CDR2 is YYEEEE. This CDR3 has 15 residues. The trim removed 2 bases at V and 7 bases at J, leaving 5 bases unmatched. The CDR3 loop reads CASSFRGTSGNEQFF. CDR3 bases: TGTGCCAGCAGCTTTCGAGGGACTAGCGGAAATGAGCAGTTCTTC.

This clone was seen a few times. The rearrangement links TRBV5-1 to TRBJ2-1, with 11 bases that match TRBD1. Germline CDR1 SGHRS, CDR2 YFSETQ. The V gene end was trimmed by 4 bases and the J gene end by 6 bases; junction bases not matched to a gene: 9. This CDR3 is built from 16 residues. Here the CDR3 DNA reads TGCGCCAGCAGCAGGGAAGGACAGGGGGCGGGCAATGAGCAGTTCTTC. It codes for CASSREGQGAGNEQFF.

The chain combines TRBV25-1 with TRBJ1-6, with D maybe TRBD1 (6 bases). The CDR3 is 14 amino acids. Looked up from germline, CDR1 is MGHDK and CDR2 is SYGVNS. V shed 8 bases and J shed 7 bases, with 15 bases lying between them. The CDR3 sequence is CASQLQGENSPLHF. CDR3 in DNA: TGTGCCAGCCAATTACAGGGTGAGAATTCACCCCTCCACTTT.

The CDR3 coding sequence is TGTGCCTGGAGGAAGGGGACAGGGGGCAACTCTGGGGCCAACGTCCTGACTTTC. Translating it yields CAWRKGTGGNSGANVLTF. The chain joins TRBV30 to TRBJ2-6; TRBD1 matches 12 bases. The V gene's germline CDR1 is GTSNPN and CDR2 SVGIG (reference sequence). This CDR3 has 18 residues. J gave up 0 bases and V 3 bases, and 6 bases lay outside the gene matches.

Concerning this clone itself: Other DNA sequences in the same sample also yield this CDR3. The chain has TRBV7-2 and TRBJ2-3, with D tentatively TRBD2 (5 bases). V lost 1 base, J lost 0 bases, and 11 bases lay in between. The CDR3 loop spans 16 amino acids. Germline V CDR1 and CDR2: SGHTA, FQGNSA. CDR3 in amino acids: CASSLVLGGSTDTQYF. Here the CDR3 DNA reads TGTGCCAGCAGCTTAGTATTAGGCGGGAGCACAGATACGCAGTATTTT.

J is TRBJ2-2 and V is TRBV15; tentatively, D is TRBD2 (5 bases). Germline CDR1 is LNHNV and CDR2 is YYDKDF (reference sequence). Deletions cut 0 bases from V and 0 bases from J, with 17 bases between. This CDR3 contains 19 residues. CDR3 sequence reads: CATSRDGKSGPTNTGELFF. For the CDR3, the DNA is TGTGCCACCAGCAGAGATGGGAAGAGCGGCCCAACGAACACCGGGGAGCTGTTTTTT.

This clone showed up just a few times. V and J are TRBV29-1 and TRBJ1-1; D gene ambiguous. Germline CDR1 SQVTM, CDR2 ANQGSEA. The V end lost 2 bases, the J end lost 4 bases, and 14 bases lay between the germline ends. CDR3 length: 14 residues. CDR3 residues: CSVELWGSFTEAFF. As DNA, the CDR3 is TGCAGCGTTGAATTATGGGGATCTTTCACTGAAGCTTTCTTT.

This chain joins TRBV10-2 and TRBJ1-5, with TRBD1 as a possible D gene (6 bases). CDR3 size: 14 residues. Trimming took off 6 bases at V and 1 base at J, with 10 bases between the two ends. CDR1 WSHSY and CDR2 SAAADI come from the germline V gene. The DNA of the CDR3 is TGCGCCAGCAGCTTGACAGGCAGCAATCAGCCCCAGCATTTT. Translation: CASSLTGSNQPQHF.

The table lists this clone with a count of one. The CDR3 sequence is CASSERGISYNEQFF. As DNA, the CDR3 is TGTGCCAGCAGTGAGCGGGGTATCTCCTACAATGAGCAGTTCTTC. The rearrangement uses TRBV2 and TRBJ2-1; D perhaps matches TRBD2 (6 bases). This CDR3 has 15 residues. Germline lookup yields CDR1 SNHLY and CDR2 FYNNEI. The V and J ends lost 3 bases and 0 bases respectively, with 9 bases between them.

The rearrangement uses TRBV30 and TRBJ2-5; D is undetermined. Trimming shortened V by 3 bases and J by 1 base, and 9 bases separated the two germline ends. Germline lookup yields CDR1 GTSNPN and CDR2 SVGIG (reference sequence). CDR3 size: 13 residues. Here the CDR3 DNA reads TGTGCCTGGAGCGAGAGGAGCCAAGAGACCCAGTACTTC. Translated: CAWSERSQETQYF.

The chain has TRBV6-6 and TRBJ2-7, with a possible D match to TRBD1 (5 bases). The germline V and J ends were trimmed by 7 bases and 0 bases, with 13 bases remaining between them. The CDR3 is made up of 14 amino acids. Germline loops: CDR1 MNHNY, CDR2 SVGAGI (reference sequence). The CDR3 spells CASTSQGSSYEQYF. The CDR3 bases are TGTGCCAGCACTTCGCAGGGCAGCTCCTACGAGCAGTACTTC.

This clone was detected a few times. The chain carries TRBV29-1 and TRBJ1-5; TRBD1 agrees at 10 bases. The germline CDR1 and CDR2 sequences are SQVTM and ANQGSEA. The CDR3 extends over 14 amino acids. V lost 5 bases and J lost 5; bases outside the gene matches: 6. The CDR3 sequence is CSVSTGTGDQPQHF. The CDR3 nucleotides are TGCAGCGTTTCGACCGGGACAGGGGATCAGCCCCAGCATTTT.

This chain joins TRBV20-1 and TRBJ1-2; a possible D gene is TRBD1 (6 bases). The germline V and J ends were trimmed by 5 bases and 8 bases, with 12 bases remaining between them. This CDR3 comprises 11 residues. Per germline, CDR1 DFQATT and CDR2 SNEGSKA (reference sequence). This CDR3 reads CSAPGDRGYTF. Here the CDR3 DNA reads TGCAGTGCTCCCGGTGACAGGGGCTACACCTTC.

The V call is TRBV18, the J call TRBJ2-6; 7 bases align to TRBD1. Germline CDR1 and CDR2: KGHSH and LQKENI. J lost 0 bases, V lost 0 bases, and 17 bases had no gene match. This CDR3 contains 22 residues. CDR3 coding DNA: TGTGCCAGCTCACCACCCAACCATAAAACACGGGACAGAGACTCTGGGGCCAACGTCCTGACTTTC. The encoded protein is CASSPPNHKTRDRDSGANVLTF.

V usage is TRBV27 and J usage is TRBJ1-2; TRBD1 might be the D (6 bases). The CDR3 sequence is 15 residues long. The V gene lost 1 base and the J gene lost 5 bases, with 14 bases spanning the gap. Per the germline V gene, CDR1 is MNHEY and CDR2 is SMNVEV (reference sequence). The CDR3 nucleotides are TGTGCCAGCAGTTTATTGGGGAGAGGGGGTTATGGCTACACCTTC. Amino acid sequence: CASSLLGRGGYGYTF.

This clone was detected a few times. This chain uses TRBV19 with TRBJ2-6, with D perhaps matching TRBD1 or TRBD2 (6 bases each). CDR3 size: 15 residues. CDR1 is LNHDA and CDR2 is SQIVND in the germline V gene (reference sequence). The V gene lost 2 bases and the J gene lost 4 bases, with 9 bases spanning the gap. For the CDR3, the DNA is TGTGCCAGTAGTATACGGGGGCTGGGGGCCAACGTCCTGACTTTC. Translated: CASSIRGLGANVLTF.

The rearrangement links TRBV12-5 to TRBJ2-7; D not certain. This CDR3 has 14 amino acids. Germline V gene sequence: CDR1 LGHNT, CDR2 FRNRAP. Trimming left V 5 bases short and J 0 bases short, with 11 bases between. The CDR3 reads CASGPDLSSYEQYF. CDR3 bases: TGTGCTAGTGGTCCGGATTTAAGCTCCTACGAGCAGTACTTC. Drawing the rest from reference TRBV12-5 and TRBJ2-7, the complete variable domain is DARVTQTPRHKVTEMGQEVTMRCQPILGHNTVFWYRQTMMQGLELLAYFRNRAPLDDSGMPKDRFSAEMPDATLATLKIQPSEPRDSAVYFCASGPDLSSYEQYFGPGTRLTVT.

This clone was detected only a few times. This chain joins TRBV10-3 and TRBJ2-2; D ambiguous. CDR1 is ENHRY, CDR2 SYGVKD, per germline. This CDR3 is built from 13 residues. Trimming cost V 5 bases and J 0 bases, with 4 bases left between them. The CDR3 loop reads CAISTSNTGELFF. The CDR3 DNA reads as TGTGCCATCAGTACTTCGAACACCGGGGAGCTGTTTTTT.

This clone turned up a few times. The CDR3 DNA reads TGTGCCAGCAGCTTCGCTCCGGGACAGATCTCTGGAAACACCATATATTTT. This encodes CASSFAPGQISGNTIYF. The chain uses TRBV5-4 and TRBJ1-3; 7 positions match TRBD1. Germline assignment: CDR1 SGHNT and CDR2 YYREEE (reference sequence). This CDR3 contains 17 residues. V was clipped by 2 bases and J by 0 bases; unmatched bases: 8.

The sample holds a few counts of this clone. The chain uses TRBV11-3 and TRBJ2-7; the D gene is possibly TRBD1 (6 bases). Trimming cost V 4 bases and J 2 bases, with 12 bases left between them. The CDR3 is 14 residues long. In germline, CDR1 is SGHNT, CDR2 YENEEA. The CDR3 sequence: CASSSKTGTYEQYF. The CDR3 region has the DNA TGTGCCAGCAGCTCAAAGACAGGTACCTACGAGCAGTACTTC.